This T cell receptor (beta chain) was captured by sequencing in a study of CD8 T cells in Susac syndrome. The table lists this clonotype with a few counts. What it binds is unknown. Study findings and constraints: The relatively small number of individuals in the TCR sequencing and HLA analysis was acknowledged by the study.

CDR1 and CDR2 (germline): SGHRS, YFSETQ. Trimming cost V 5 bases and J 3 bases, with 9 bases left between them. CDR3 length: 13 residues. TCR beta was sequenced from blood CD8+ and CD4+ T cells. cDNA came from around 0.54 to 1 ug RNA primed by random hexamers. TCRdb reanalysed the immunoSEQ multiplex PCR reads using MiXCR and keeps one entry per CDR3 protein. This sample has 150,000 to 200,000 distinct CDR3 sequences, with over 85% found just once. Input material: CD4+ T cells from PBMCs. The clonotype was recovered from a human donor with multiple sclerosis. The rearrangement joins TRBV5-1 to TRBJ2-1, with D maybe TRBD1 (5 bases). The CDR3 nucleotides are TGCGCCAGCAGTCTTGACAGCTACAATGAGCAGTTCTTC. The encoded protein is CASSLDSYNEQFF.